The T cell receptor beta chain described here comes from a study of T cells in Graves' hyperthyroidism and ophthalmopathy. The study, taken as a whole, reports: Among clonotypes expanded in thyroid above 0.001, most were also found in blood.

The source material, RNA transcripts, was used to amplify TCR beta CDR3 regions. TCR CDR3 regions were first amplified by RT-PCR with HTBI primers. Via MiXCR, TCRdb re-called the multiplex PCR reads, giving one row per CDR3 protein. The top ten hold roughly a quarter of the sample, which has 280,000 or so distinct CDR3 sequences, less than 30% seen once. Germline values: CDR1 MRHNA, CDR2 SNTAGT. This CDR3 is built from 14 residues. J gave up 5 bases and V 5 bases, and 6 bases lay outside the gene matches. As regards this clonotype: Its antigen is unidentified.

An approximately 9.4 ml volume of fresh peripheral blood provided the PBMCs. The sample consisted of blood. The gene calls are TRBV6-4 and TRBJ2-7; 10 nucleotides line up with TRBD1. This clonotype was sampled from a man aged 40-50 years with Graves' hyperthyroidism that later progressed to Graves' ophthalmopathy. This CDR3 reads CASSTTGTGDEQYF. The CDR3 DNA reads as TGTGCCAGCAGTACCACAGGGACAGGGGACGAGCAGTACTTC.